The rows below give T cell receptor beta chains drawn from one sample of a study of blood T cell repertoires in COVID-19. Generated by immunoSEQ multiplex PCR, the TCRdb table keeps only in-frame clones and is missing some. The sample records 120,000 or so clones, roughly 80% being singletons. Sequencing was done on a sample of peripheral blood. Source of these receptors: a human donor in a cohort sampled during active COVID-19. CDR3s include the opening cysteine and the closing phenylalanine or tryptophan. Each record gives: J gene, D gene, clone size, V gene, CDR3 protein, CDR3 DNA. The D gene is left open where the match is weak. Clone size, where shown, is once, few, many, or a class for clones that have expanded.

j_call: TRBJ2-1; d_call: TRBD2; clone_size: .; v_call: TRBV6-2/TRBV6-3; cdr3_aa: CASSQLAVLYNEQFF; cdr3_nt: TGTGCCAGCAGCCAGCTAGCGGTCTTATACAATGAGCAGTTCTTC
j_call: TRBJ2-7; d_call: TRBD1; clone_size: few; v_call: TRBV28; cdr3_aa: CASSTGTGWVEQYF; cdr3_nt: TGTGCCAGCAGCACCGGGACAGGATGGGTCGAGCAGTACTTC
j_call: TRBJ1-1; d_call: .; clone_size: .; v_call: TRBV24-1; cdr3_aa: CATSGSTGEAFF; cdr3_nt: TGTGCCACCAGTGGGAGTACGGGTGAAGCTTTCTTT
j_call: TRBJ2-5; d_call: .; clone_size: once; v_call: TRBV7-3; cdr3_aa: CASSPRSGETQYF; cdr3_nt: TGTGCCAGCAGCCCCCGCAGCGGAGAGACCCAGTACTTC
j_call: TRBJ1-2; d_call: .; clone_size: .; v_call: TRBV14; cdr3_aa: CASSPGRDGYTF; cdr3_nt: TGTGCCAGCAGCCCGGGTCGGGATGGCTACACCTTC
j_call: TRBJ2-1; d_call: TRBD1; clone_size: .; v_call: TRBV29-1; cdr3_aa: CSVEAPPGQGMEQFF; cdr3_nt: TGCAGCGTTGAAGCCCCCCCGGGACAGGGGATGGAGCAGTTCTTC
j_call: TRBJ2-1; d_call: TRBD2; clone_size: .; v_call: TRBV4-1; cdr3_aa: CASSLPSGVGNEQFF; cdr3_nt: TGCGCCAGCAGCCTTCCTAGCGGGGTGGGCAATGAGCAGTTCTTC
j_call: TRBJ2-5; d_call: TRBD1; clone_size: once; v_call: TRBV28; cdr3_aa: CASSDRQGLQETQYF; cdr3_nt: TGTGCCAGCAGTGATCGACAGGGCCTCCAAGAGACCCAGTACTTC
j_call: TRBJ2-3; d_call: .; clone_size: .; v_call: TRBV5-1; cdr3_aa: CASSLGQVSTDTQYF; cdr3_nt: TGCGCCAGCAGCTTGGGGCAAGTTAGCACAGATACGCAGTATTTT
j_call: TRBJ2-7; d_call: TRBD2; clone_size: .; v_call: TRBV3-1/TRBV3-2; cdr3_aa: CASSLSGGPYEQYF; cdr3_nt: TGTGCCAGCAGCCTGTCGGGGGGGCCCTACGAGCAGTACTTC
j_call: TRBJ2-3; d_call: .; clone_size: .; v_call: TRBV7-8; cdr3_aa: CASSLAWTTRAGRDTQYF; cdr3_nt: TGTGCCAGCAGCTTAGCATGGACGACACGGGCGGGGAGAGATACGCAGTATTTT
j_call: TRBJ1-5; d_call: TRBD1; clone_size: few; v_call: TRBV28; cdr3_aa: CASSLPHRGRNQPQHF; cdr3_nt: TGTGCCAGCAGTCTACCTCACAGGGGTCGCAATCAGCCCCAGCATTTT
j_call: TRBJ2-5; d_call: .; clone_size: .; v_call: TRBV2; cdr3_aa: CASSEPKETQYF; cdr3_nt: TGTGCCAGCAGTGAACCTAAGGAGACCCAGTACTTC
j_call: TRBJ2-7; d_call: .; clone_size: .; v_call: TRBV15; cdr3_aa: CATSRPGSPTYEQYF; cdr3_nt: TGTGCCACCAGCAGACCAGGGTCCCCGACCTACGAGCAGTACTTC
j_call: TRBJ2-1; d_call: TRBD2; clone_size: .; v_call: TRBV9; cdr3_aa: CASSVSGGNNEQFF; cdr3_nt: TGTGCCAGCAGCGTGTCGGGAGGGAACAATGAGCAGTTCTTC
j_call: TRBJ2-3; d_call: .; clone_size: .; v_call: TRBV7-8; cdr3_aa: CASSLVPGNPDTQYF; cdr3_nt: TGTGCCAGCAGCTTAGTTCCGGGGAACCCAGATACGCAGTATTTT
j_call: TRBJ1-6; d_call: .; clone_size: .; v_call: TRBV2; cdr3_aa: CASTGGGIVKSPLHF; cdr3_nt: TGTGCCAGCACGGGAGGGGGGATAGTAAAATCACCCCTCCACTTT
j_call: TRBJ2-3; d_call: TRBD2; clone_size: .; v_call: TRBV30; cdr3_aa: CAWSVPTGGYTDTQYF; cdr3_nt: TGTGCCTGGAGTGTACCAACGGGAGGTTACACAGATACGCAGTATTTT
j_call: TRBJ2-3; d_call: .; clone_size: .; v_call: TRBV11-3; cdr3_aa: CASSLEGLGTDTQYF; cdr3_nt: TGTGCCAGCAGCTTAGAGGGGCTCGGCACAGATACGCAGTATTTT
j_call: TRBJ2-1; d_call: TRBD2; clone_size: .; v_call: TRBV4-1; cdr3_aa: CACGLAGDPYNEQFF; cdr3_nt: TGCGCCTGTGGACTAGCGGGAGACCCCTACAATGAGCAGTTCTTC
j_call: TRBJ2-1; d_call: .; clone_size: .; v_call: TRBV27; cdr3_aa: CASRSGDSYHNEQFF; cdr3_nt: TGTGCCAGCAGATCGGGGGACTCCTACCACAATGAGCAGTTCTTC
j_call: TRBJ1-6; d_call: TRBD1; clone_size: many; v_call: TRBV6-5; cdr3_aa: CASSYSGQLYSPLHF; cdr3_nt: TGTGCCAGCAGTTACTCGGGACAGTTATATTCACCCCTCCACTTT
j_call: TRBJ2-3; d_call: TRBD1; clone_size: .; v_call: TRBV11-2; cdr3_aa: CASSPVGTGWSDTQYF; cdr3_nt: TGTGCCAGCAGCCCCGTTGGGACAGGGTGGTCAGATACGCAGTATTTT
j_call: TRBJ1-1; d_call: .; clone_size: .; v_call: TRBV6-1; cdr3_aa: CASSEQGGMNTEAFF; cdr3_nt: TGTGCCAGCAGTGAACAAGGGGGTATGAACACTGAAGCTTTCTTT
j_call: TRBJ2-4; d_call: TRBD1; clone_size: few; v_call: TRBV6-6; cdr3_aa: CASSAGQVQYF; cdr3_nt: TGTGCCAGCAGCGCCGGACAGGTTCAGTACTTC
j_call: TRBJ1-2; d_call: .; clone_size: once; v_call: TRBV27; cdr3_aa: CASRKELGAWVGYTF; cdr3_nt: TGTGCCAGCAGGAAGGAGTTGGGGGCATGGGTTGGCTACACCTTC
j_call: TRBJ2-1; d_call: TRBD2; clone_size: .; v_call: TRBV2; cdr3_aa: CASRRAGGIHNEQFF; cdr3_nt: TGTGCCAGCAGACGAGCGGGAGGAATCCACAATGAGCAGTTCTTC
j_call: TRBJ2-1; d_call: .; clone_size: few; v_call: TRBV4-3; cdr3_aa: CASSPEAGVHNEQFF; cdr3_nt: TGCGCCAGCAGCCCAGAAGCGGGCGTTCACAATGAGCAGTTCTTC
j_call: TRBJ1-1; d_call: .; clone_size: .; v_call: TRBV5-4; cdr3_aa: CASSPRGGAAGKTEAFF; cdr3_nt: TGTGCCAGCAGCCCCCGAGGGGGGGCGGCAGGTAAGACTGAAGCTTTCTTT
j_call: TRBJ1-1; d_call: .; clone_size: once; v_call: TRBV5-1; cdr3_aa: CASSLAGRPEAFF; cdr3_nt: TGCGCCAGCAGCTTGGCAGGGCGGCCTGAAGCTTTCTTT
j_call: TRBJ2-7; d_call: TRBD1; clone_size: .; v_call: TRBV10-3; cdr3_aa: CAISESMTGGRYEQYF; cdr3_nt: TGTGCCATCAGTGAGTCGATGACAGGGGGCAGGTACGAGCAGTACTTC
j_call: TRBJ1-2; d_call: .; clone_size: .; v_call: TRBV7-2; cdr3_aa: CASSLGRVNPNYGYTF; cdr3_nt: TGTGCCAGCAGCTTAGGCAGGGTAAACCCTAACTATGGCTACACCTTC
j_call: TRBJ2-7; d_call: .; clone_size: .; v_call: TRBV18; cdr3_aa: CASSPAAAEAEQYF; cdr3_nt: TGTGCCAGCTCACCAGCAGCGGCAGAGGCGGAGCAGTACTTC
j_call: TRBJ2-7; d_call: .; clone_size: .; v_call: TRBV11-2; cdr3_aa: CASRPLGESYEQYF; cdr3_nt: TGTGCCAGCAGGCCTCTCGGGGAGTCCTACGAGCAGTACTTC
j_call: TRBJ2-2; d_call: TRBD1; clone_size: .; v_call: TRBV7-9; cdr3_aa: CASSSTPGWTGYTGELFF; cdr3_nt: TGTGCCAGCAGCTCCACTCCGGGTTGGACAGGGTACACCGGGGAGCTGTTTTTT
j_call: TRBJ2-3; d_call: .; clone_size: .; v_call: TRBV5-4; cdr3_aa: CASSLGEPTQYF; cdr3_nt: TGTGCCAGCAGCTTGGGGGAGCCTACGCAGTATTTT
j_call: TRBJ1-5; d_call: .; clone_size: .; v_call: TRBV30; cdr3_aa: CAWSVRVNQPQHF; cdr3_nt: TGTGCCTGGAGTGTACGGGTTAATCAGCCCCAGCATTTT
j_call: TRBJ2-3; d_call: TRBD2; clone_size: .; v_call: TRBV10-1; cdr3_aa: CASTKGLAGADTQYF; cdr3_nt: TGCGCCAGTACTAAAGGACTAGCGGGAGCAGATACGCAGTATTTT
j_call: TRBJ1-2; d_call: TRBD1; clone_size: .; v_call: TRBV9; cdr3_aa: CASSADRFQRYTF; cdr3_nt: TGTGCCAGCAGCGCGGACAGGTTTCAGCGCTACACCTTC
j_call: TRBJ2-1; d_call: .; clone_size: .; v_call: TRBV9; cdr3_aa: CASSAPGSKSYNEQFF; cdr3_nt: TGTGCCAGCAGCGCCCCGGGGAGTAAATCCTACAATGAGCAGTTCTTC
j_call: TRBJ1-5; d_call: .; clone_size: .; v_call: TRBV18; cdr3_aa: CASSPSGLGQHF; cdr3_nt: TGTGCCAGCTCACCTAGCGGCCTGGGCCAGCATTTT
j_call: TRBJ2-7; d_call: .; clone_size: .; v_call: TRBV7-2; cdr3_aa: CASSPRLEGYEQYF; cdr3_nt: TGTGCCAGCAGCCCCCGACTAGAGGGTTACGAGCAGTACTTC
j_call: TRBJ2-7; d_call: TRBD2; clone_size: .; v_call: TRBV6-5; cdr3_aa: CASSSPGRGLYEQYF; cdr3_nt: TGTGCCAGCAGTTCCCCGGGGAGGGGCCTCTACGAGCAGTACTTC
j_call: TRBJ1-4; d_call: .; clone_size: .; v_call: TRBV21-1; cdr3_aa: CASSKGPLRQMRYVSNEKLFF; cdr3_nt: TGTGCCAGCAGCAAAGGACCCCTAAGACAGATGAGGTATGTGTCGAATGAAAAACTGTTTTTT
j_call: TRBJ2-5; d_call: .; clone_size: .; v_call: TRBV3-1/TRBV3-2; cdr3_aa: CASSQEHRGAGETQYF; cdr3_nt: TGTGCCAGCAGCCAAGAGCACCGGGGGGCAGGGGAGACCCAGTACTTC
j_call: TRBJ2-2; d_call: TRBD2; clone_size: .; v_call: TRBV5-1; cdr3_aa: CASSRTERGRNTGELFF; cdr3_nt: TGCGCCAGCAGTCGCACAGAGCGGGGGCGGAACACCGGGGAGCTGTTTTTT
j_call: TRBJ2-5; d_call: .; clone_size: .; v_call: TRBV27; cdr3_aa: CASSPFTGVREAQYF; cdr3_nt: TGTGCCAGCAGTCCTTTTACGGGGGTTCGTGAGGCCCAGTACTTC
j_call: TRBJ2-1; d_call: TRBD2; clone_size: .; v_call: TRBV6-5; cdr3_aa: CASSSPSGSRNEQFF; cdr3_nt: TGTGCCAGCAGTTCCCCTAGCGGGAGCAGAAATGAGCAGTTCTTC
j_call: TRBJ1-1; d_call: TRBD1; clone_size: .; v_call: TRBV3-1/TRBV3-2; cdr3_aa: CASSQMKTGGSETEAFF; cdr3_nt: TGTGCCAGCAGCCAGATGAAGACAGGGGGAAGTGAGACTGAAGCTTTCTTT
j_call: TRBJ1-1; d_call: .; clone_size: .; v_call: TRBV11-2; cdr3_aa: CASSPIGGIPEAFF; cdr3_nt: TGTGCCAGCAGCCCCATTGGGGGGATCCCTGAAGCTTTCTTT
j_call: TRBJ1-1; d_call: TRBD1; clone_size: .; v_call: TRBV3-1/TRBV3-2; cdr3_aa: CASSDRAYRQGVGAFF; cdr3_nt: TGTGCCAGCAGCGATCGAGCCTACAGACAGGGGGTAGGAGCTTTCTTT
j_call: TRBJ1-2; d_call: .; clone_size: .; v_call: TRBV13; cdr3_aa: CASSLGTGSYGYTF; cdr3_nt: TGTGCCAGCAGCTTAGGTACAGGCTCTTATGGCTACACCTTC
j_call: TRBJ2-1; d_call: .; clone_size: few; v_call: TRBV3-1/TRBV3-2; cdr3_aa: CASSHARRVEQFF; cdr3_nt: TGTGCCAGCAGCCATGCTAGGAGGGTTGAGCAGTTCTTC
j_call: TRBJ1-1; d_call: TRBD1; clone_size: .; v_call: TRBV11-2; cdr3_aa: CASSRDRGLDTEAFF; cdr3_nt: TGTGCCAGCAGCAGGGACAGGGGGCTTGACACTGAAGCTTTCTTT